Sequencing of this T cell receptor (beta chain) was carried out in a study of blood T cell repertoires in COVID-19. Background on the study: The United States, Italy and Spain were the sources of the acute and convalescent COVID-19 samples. PBMCs, B-cell-depleted T cells, or T cells provided the cDNA or gDNA that made up the material.

Per the study methods: Estimation of nucleated cell counts was performed using reference gene primer amplification. Sequenced by immunoSEQ multiplex PCR; TCRdb stores in-frame clones only, minus some. That table supplies the V and J calls and clone size; D and trimming were determined from the DNA. The data contain about 110,000 clones, 70% to 90% of them singletons. Trimming took 3 bases from V and 1 from J; bases not matched to a gene: 1. Germline CDR1 LNHDA, CDR2 SQIVND (reference sequence). This CDR3 spans 14 amino acids. The receptor was isolated from a man in his forties with acute or convalescent COVID-19. The rearrangement uses TRBV19 and TRBJ2-7; TRBD1 matches at 9 bases. Sequenced material: peripheral blood. In nucleotides, the CDR3 is TGTGCCAGTAGTATTGGACAGGGGTCCTACGAGCAGTACTTC. Translated: CASSIGQGSYEQYF.